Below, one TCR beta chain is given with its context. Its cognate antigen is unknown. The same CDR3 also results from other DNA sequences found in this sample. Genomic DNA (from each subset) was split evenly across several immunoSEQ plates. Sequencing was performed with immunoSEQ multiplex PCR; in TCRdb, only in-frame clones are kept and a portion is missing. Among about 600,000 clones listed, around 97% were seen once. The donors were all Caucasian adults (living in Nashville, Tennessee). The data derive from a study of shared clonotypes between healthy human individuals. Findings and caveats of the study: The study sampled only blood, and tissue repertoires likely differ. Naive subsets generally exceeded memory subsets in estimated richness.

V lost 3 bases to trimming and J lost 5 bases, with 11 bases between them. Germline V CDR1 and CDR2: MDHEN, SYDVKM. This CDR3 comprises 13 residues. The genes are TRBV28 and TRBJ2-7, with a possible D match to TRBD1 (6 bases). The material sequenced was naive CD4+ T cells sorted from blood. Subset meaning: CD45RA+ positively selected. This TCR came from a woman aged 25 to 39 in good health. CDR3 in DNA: TGTGCCAGCAGTTTTGGGCAGGGGCACGAGCAGTACTTC. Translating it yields CASSFGQGHEQYF.